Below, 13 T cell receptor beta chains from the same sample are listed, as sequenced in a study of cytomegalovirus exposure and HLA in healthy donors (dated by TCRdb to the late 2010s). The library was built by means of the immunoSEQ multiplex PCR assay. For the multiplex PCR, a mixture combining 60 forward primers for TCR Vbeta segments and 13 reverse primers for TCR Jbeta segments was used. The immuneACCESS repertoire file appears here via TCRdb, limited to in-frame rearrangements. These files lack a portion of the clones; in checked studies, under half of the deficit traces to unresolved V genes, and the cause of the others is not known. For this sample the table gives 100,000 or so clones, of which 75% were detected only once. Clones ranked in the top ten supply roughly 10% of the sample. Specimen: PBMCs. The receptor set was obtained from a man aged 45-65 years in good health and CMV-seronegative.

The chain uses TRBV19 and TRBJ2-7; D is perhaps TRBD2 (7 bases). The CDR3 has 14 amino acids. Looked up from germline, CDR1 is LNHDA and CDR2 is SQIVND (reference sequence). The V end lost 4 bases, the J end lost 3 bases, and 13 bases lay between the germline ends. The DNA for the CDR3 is TGTGCCAGTAGTAGGGGCGGGGGCAGCTACGAGCAGTACTTC. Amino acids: CASSRGGGSYEQYF. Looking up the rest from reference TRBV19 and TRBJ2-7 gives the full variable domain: DGGITQSPKYLFRKEGQNVTLSCEQNLNHDAMYWYRQDPGQGLRLIYYSQIVNDFQKGDIAEGYSVSREKKESFPLTVTSAQKNPTAFYLCASSRGGGSYEQYFGPGTRLTVT.

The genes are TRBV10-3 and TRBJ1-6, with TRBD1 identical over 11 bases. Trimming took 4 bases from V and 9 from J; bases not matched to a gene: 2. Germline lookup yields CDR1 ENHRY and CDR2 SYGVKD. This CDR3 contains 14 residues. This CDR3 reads CAISGGQGASPLHF. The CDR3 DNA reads TGTGCCATCAGTGGCGGACAGGGGGCTTCACCCCTCCACTTT.

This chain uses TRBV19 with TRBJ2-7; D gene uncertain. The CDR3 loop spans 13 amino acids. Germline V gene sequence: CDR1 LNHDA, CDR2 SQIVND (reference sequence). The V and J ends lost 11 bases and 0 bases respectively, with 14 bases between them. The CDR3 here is CAASKSFSYEQYF. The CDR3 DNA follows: TGTGCCGCCTCTAAGTCATTCTCCTACGAGCAGTACTTC.

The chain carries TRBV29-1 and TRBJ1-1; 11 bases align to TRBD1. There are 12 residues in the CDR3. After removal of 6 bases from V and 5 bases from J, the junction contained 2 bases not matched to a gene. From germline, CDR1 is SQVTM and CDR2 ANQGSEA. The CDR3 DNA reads TGCAGCGTGGGACAGGGGGGGACTGAAGCTTTCTTT. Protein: CSVGQGGTEAFF.

CDR3 amino acids: CASSQSDGTMGRNEQFF. CDR3 in DNA: TGCGCCAGCAGCCAGTCCGACGGGACTATGGGCAGGAATGAGCAGTTCTTC. The chain recombines TRBV4-3 with TRBJ2-1; the match to TRBD2 covers 7 bases. With 3 bases clipped from V and 7 bases from J, the junction kept 15 bases outside the gene matches. The CDR3 has 17 amino acids. Per the germline V gene, CDR1 is LGHNA and CDR2 is YSLEER.

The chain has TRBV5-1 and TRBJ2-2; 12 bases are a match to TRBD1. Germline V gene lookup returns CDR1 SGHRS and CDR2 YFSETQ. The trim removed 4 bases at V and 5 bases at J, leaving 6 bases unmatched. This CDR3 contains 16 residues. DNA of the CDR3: TGCGCCAGCAGCGTTGGGACAGGGGGCATTACCGGGGAGCTGTTTTTT. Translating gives CASSVGTGGITGELFF.

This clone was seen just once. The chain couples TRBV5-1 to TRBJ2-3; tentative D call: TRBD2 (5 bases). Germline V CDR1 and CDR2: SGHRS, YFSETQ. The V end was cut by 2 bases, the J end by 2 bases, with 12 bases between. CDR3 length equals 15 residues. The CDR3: CASSFERPSTDTQYF. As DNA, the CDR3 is TGCGCCAGCAGCTTCGAGCGGCCCTCCACAGATACGCAGTATTTT. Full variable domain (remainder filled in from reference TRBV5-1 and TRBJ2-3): KAGVTQTPRYLIKTRGQQVTLSCSPISGHRSVSWYQQTPGQGLQFLFEYFSETQRNKGNFPGRFSGRQFSNSRSEMNVSTLELGDSALYLCASSFERPSTDTQYFGPGTRLTVL.

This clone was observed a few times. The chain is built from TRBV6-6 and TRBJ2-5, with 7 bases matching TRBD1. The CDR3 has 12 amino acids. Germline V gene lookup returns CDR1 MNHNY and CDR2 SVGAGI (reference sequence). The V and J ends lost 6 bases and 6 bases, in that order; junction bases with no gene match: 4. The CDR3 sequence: CASSQGEKTQYF. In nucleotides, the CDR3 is TGTGCCAGCAGCCAGGGGGAGAAGACCCAGTACTTC.

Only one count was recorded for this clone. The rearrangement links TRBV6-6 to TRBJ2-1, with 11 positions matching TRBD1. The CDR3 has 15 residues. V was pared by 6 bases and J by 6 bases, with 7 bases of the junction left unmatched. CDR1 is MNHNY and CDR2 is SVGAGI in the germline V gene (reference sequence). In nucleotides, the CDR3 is TGTGCCAGCAGGCCAGGGACAGGGGGGGTCAATGAGCAGTTCTTC. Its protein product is CASRPGTGGVNEQFF.

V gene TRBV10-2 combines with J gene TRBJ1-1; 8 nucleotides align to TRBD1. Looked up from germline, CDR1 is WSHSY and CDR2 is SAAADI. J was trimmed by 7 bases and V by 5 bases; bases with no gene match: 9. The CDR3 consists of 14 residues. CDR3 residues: CASSTHKQGDEAFF. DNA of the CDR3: TGCGCCAGCAGTACTCACAAACAGGGGGATGAAGCTTTCTTT.

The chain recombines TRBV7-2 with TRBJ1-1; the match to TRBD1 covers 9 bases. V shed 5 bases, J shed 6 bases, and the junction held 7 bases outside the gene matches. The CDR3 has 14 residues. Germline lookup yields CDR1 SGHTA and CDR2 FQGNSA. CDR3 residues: CASSPGQGRAEAFF. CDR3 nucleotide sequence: TGTGCCAGCAGCCCGGGACAGGGTAGGGCTGAAGCTTTCTTT.

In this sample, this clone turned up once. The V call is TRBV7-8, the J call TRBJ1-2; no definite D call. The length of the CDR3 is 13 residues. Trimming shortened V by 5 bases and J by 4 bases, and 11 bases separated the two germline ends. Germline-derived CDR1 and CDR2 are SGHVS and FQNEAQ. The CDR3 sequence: CASSPDEGYGYTF. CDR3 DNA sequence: TGTGCCAGCAGCCCAGACGAGGGCTATGGCTACACCTTC.

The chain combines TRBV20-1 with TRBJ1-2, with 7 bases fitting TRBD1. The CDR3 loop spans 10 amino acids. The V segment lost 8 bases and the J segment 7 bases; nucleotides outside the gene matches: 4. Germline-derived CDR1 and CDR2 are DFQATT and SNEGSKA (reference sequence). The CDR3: CSPDRVGYTF. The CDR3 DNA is TGCAGTCCTGACAGGGTTGGCTACACCTTC.